This TCR beta chain was found in a study of T cell changes during pregnancy in multiple sclerosis. The V and J ends lost 8 bases and 6 bases, in that order; junction bases with no gene match: 10. Germline CDR1 MDHEN, CDR2 SYDVKM. The CDR3 is 14 residues long. Repertoires were generated with immunoSEQ multiplex PCR, while TCRdb's copy carries only in-frame clones and drops some. Of some 95,000 clones listed, roughly 92% were seen once; the top ten hold 2.6%. The sequence derives from a female donor with multiple sclerosis, enrolled in a pregnancy study. The J gene is TRBJ2-1, the V gene TRBV28; 7 nucleotides agree with TRBD2. Material: peripheral blood, obtained in the first trimester of pregnancy. CDR3 sequence (DNA): TGTGCCAGCCCGACCGGACTAGATGGCAATGAGCAGTTCTTC. Translated, it gives CASPTGLDGNEQFF.